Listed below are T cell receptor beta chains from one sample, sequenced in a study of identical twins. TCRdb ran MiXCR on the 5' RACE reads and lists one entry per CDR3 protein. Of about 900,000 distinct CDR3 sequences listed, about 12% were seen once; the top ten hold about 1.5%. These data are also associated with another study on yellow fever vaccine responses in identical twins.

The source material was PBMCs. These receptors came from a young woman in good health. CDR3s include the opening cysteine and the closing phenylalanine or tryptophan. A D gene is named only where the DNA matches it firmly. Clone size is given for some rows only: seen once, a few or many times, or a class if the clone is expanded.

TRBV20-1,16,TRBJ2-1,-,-,TGCAGTGCTAGAGCCCCGGCGGCTCGAGCGTACAATGAGCAGTTCTTC,CSARAPAARAYNEQFF
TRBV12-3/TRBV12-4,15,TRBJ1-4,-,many,TGTGCCAGCAGTTCGGCTACCGCAACTAATGAAAAACTGTTTTTT,CASSSATATNEKLFF
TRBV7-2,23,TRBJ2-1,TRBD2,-,TGTGCCAGCAGCTTATTTTGGGTGGTTCCTGGGACTAGCGGGAGTAAAAACTACAATGAGCAGTTCTTC,CASSLFWVVPGTSGSKNYNEQFF
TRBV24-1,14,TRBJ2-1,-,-,TGTGCCACCAGTGCCCAGGGATCCTACAATGAGCAGTTCTTC,CATSAQGSYNEQFF
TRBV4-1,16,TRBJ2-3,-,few,TGCGCCAGCAGCCAAGGTGTGCTTACTAGCACAGATACGCAGTATTTT,CASSQGVLTSTDTQYF
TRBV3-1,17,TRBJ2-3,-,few,TGTGCCAGCAGCCCTATCGGTGAAGGAGCTAGCACAGATACGCAGTATTTT,CASSPIGEGASTDTQYF
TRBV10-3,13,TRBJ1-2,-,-,TGTGCCATCACCCCTGGCGGACCCTATGGCTACACCTTC,CAITPGGPYGYTF
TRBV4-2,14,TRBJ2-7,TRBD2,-,TGTGCCAGCAGCCTTGGGGGAGGGCCGGATGAGCAGTACTTC,CASSLGGGPDEQYF
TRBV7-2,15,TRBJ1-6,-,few,TGTGCCAGCAGCTCGTGGGGGGGGAGTCATTCACCCCTCCACTTT,CASSSWGGSHSPLHF
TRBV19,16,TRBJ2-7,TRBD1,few,TGTGCCAGTAGTATGGGCTCGTGGGACAGCCTTGACCTGCAGTACTTC,CASSMGSWDSLDLQYF
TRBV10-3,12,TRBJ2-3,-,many,TGTGCCATCAGTGGGGGAGCGGATACGCAGTATTTT,CAISGGADTQYF
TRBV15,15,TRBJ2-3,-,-,TGTGCCACCAGCAACCGAACGAAGGGCGGGGATACGCAGTATTTT,CATSNRTKGGDTQYF
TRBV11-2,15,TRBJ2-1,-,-,TGTGCCAGCAGCCGTACTAGCCCAGGATACAATGAGCAGTTCTTC,CASSRTSPGYNEQFF
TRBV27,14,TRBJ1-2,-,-,TGTGCCACCAGCAACACAGGCTCCAGGGGAGGCTACACCTTC,CATSNTGSRGGYTF
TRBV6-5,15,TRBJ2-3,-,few,TGTGCCAGCAGTTTAACAGAGTCCCGGACAGATACGCAGTATTTT,CASSLTESRTDTQYF
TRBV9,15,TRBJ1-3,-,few,TGTGCCAGCAGCGTGGGGTCGAGCTCTGGAAACACCATATATTTT,CASSVGSSSGNTIYF
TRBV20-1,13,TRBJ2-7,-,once,TGCAGTGCTAGCAGCCAAGGGCCCTACGAGCAGTACTTC,CSASSQGPYEQYF
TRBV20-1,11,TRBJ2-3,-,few,TGCAGTGCTCCAGGTACAGATACGCAGTATTTT,CSAPGTDTQYF
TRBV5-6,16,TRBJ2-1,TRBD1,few,TGTGCCAGCAGCTTGGCCCCTCCGGACAGGAACAATGAGCAGTTCTTC,CASSLAPPDRNNEQFF
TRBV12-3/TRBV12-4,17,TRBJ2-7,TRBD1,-,TGTGCCAGCAGTTTAACTCCCGGGACAGGGGGCGCCTACGAGCAGTACTTC,CASSLTPGTGGAYEQYF
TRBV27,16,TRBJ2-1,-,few,TGTGCCAGCAGCTCCCTAGGGTCGGGGAACTCCGATGAGCAGTTCTTC,CASSSLGSGNSDEQFF
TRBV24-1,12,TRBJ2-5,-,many,TGTGCCACCAGTGGGGAGGAGAAGACCCAGTACTTC,CATSGEEKTQYF
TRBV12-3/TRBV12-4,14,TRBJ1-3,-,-,TGTGCCAGCAAAGACGCCGGGACAGGAAACACCATATATTTT,CASKDAGTGNTIYF
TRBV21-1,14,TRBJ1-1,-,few,TGTGCCAGCAGCAATATCAAGGGTAGGGCTGAAGCTTTCTTT,CASSNIKGRAEAFF
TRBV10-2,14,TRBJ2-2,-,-,TGCGCCAGCAATTGGACTCCGAACACCGGGGAGCTGTTTTTT,CASNWTPNTGELFF
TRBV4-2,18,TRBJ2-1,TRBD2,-,TGTGCCAGCAGCCAAATCTTTAGCGGGGTTTTTATGGGGAATGAGCAGTTCTTC,CASSQIFSGVFMGNEQFF
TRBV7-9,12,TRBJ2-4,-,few,TGTGCCAGCGGGTCCCGCGGGGACATTCAGTACTTC,CASGSRGDIQYF
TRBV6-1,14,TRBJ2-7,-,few,TGTGCCAGCAGCCACGGAAATATCTACTACGAGCAGTACTTC,CASSHGNIYYEQYF
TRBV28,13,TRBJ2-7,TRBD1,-,TGTGCCAGCAGACGGACAGGGTGGTACGAGCAGTACTTC,CASRRTGWYEQYF
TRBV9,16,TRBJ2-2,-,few,TGTGCCAGCAGCGTAGACGGGGGCCTCAACACCGGGGAGCTGTTTTTT,CASSVDGGLNTGELFF
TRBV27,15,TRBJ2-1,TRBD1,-,TGTGCCAGCAGTCCCCAGGGACAGGGTTCCAATGAGCAGTTCTTC,CASSPQGQGSNEQFF
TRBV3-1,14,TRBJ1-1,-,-,TGTGCCAGCAGCCAACCGGGCCTTAACACTGAAGCTTTCTTT,CASSQPGLNTEAFF
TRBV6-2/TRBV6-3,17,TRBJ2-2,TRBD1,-,TGTGCCAGCAGAACCCCAACGGACAGGGGTTTTACCGGGGAGCTGTTTTTT,CASRTPTDRGFTGELFF
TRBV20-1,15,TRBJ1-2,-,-,TGCAGTGCTAGAGAGGATCCAGATATAAACTATGGCTACACCTTC,CSAREDPDINYGYTF
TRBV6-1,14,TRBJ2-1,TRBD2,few,TGTGCCAGCGTAGCGGGAGGGCCGAGCAATGAGCAGTTCTTC,CASVAGGPSNEQFF
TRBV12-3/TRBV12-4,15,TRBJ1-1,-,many,TGTGCCAGCAGTTTCAGGAGAGAGTTGAACACTGAAGCTTTCTTT,CASSFRRELNTEAFF
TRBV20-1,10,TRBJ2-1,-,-,TGCAGTGCTTCCCACTACGAGCAGTTCTTC,CSASHYEQFF
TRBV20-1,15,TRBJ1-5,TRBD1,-,TGCAGTGCTCCCGACAGGGGCGACGTTAATCAGCCCCAGCATTTT,CSAPDRGDVNQPQHF
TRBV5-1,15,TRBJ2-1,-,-,TGCGCCAGCAGCTACATCGACAGGATCCGAAGTGAGCAGTTCTTC,CASSYIDRIRSEQFF
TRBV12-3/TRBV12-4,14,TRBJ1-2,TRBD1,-,TGTGCCAGCAGTCGGACAGGTACCATTTATGGCTACACCTTC,CASSRTGTIYGYTF
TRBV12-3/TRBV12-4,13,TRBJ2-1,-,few,TGTGCCAGCAGTCGTTTTTGGGCCGGGGTACCGTTCTTC,CASSRFWAGVPFF
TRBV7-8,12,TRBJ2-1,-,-,TGTGCCAGCAGCCATACCATCGATGAGCAGTTCTTC,CASSHTIDEQFF
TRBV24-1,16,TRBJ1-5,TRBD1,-,TGTGCCACCAGTGAATCCGACAGGGGTGGCAATCAGCCCCAGCATTTT,CATSESDRGGNQPQHF
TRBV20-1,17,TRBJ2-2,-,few,TGCAGTGCCAGGGGGCCCCACGGACTAGCCAAGACGGGGGAGCTGTTTTTT,CSARGPHGLAKTGELFF
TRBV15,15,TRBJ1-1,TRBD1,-,TGTGCCACCAGCAGAGATACAGGGGTGAACACTGAAGCTTTCTTT,CATSRDTGVNTEAFF